This T cell receptor (beta chain) was documented in a study of T cells in Graves' hyperthyroidism and ophthalmopathy. The study, taken as a whole, reports: Before onset, ophthalmopathy was predicted by the model a median around 6 months earlier.

CDR3 length equals 16 residues. The V gene lost 6 bases and the J gene lost 1 base, with 17 bases spanning the gap. This clonotype was counted ten times or more. The antigen is unknown. TCR beta CDR3 sequences were amplified from RNA transcripts. TCR CDR3 regions were first amplified by RT-PCR with HTBI primers. TCRdb passed the multiplex PCR reads through MiXCR, listing each CDR3 protein once. The sample includes around 350,000 distinct CDR3 sequences, about a sixth of them seen just once. The clonotype comes from a woman in her twenties or thirties with Graves' hyperthyroidism that later progressed to Graves' ophthalmopathy. Sequencing input: blood. The chain joins TRBV12-3 or TRBV12-4 to TRBJ2-3; D is possibly TRBD2 (5 bases). Here the CDR3 reads CASSPPRGIGTDTQYF. The CDR3 DNA sequence: TGTGCCAGCAGCCCTCCCCGGGGAATTGGCACAGATACGCAGTATTTT.